The next 28 T cell receptor beta chains were all read from a single sample in a study of blood T cell repertoires in COVID-19. Produced via immunoSEQ multiplex PCR; TCRdb's table is partial and in-frame only. Of some 270,000 clones in the sample, about 85% were seen once. Material: peripheral blood. The receptors come from a human donor with COVID-19, enrolled during active disease. The donor label of this sample is uncertain.

The V and J genes are TRBV5-1 and TRBJ1-2, with 11 positions matching TRBD1. Germline assignment: CDR1 SGHRS and CDR2 YFSETQ. J gave up 8 bases and V 0 bases, and 12 bases lay outside the gene matches. CDR3 length: 17 residues. The chain's CDR3 is CASSLDGQGASLVGYTF. The DNA of the CDR3 is TGCGCCAGCAGCTTGGACGGACAGGGGGCCTCCCTGGTCGGCTACACCTTC.

The chain joins TRBV2 to TRBJ1-1; D is unresolved. Germline V gene data show CDR1 as SNHLY and CDR2 as FYNNEI. The CDR3 spans 13 residues. V shed 4 bases and J shed 1 base, with 7 bases lying between them. The CDR3 loop is CASSVNGNTEAFF. CDR3 sequence (DNA): TGTGCCAGCAGTGTCAACGGGAACACTGAAGCTTTCTTT.

This CDR3 is CASSLGSDSQETQYF. In DNA, the CDR3 is TGTGCCAGCAGCTTAGGGAGTGACAGCCAAGAGACCCAGTACTTC. The chain is built from TRBV11-1 and TRBJ2-5; TRBD1 might be the D (5 bases). This CDR3 contains 15 residues. Germline V gene data show CDR1 as SGHAT and CDR2 as FQDESV (reference sequence). Trimming left V 1 base short and J 1 base short, with 10 bases between.

The chain carries TRBV7-9 and TRBJ2-5; TRBD2 is a possible D gene (6 bases). The CDR3 has 17 residues. Trimming took 5 bases from V and 2 from J, leaving 21 bases between them. CDR1 SEHNR and CDR2 FQNEAQ come from the germline V gene (reference sequence). The CDR3 is CASSLPRVYGRQETQYF. The CDR3 DNA is TGTGCCAGCAGCCTCCCGCGGGTTTACGGGAGACAAGAGACCCAGTACTTC.

CDR3 sequence: CASSQERGPSGRGEQFF. The CDR3 DNA reads TGTGCCAGCAGCCAAGAACGGGGCCCTAGCGGGAGGGGAGAGCAGTTCTTC. The chain employs TRBV3-1 (or the pseudogene TRBV3-2) and TRBJ2-1, with 12 positions matching TRBD2. Germline V gives CDR1 LGHDT, CDR2 YNNKEL (reference sequence). This CDR3 comprises 17 residues. V lost 0 bases to trimming and J lost 10 bases; unmatched junction nucleotides: 10.

The chain combines TRBV27 with TRBJ2-2; 8 positions match TRBD2. Trimming at V came to 6 bases and at J to 3 bases, leaving 6 bases not matched to a gene. This CDR3 has 15 residues. Germline V gene sequence: CDR1 MNHEY, CDR2 SMNVEV (reference sequence). For the CDR3, the DNA is TGTGCCAGCAGAACCGGGAGGGAGGACACCGGGGAGCTGTTTTTT. Translation: CASRTGREDTGELFF.

This clone has ten or more counts. J is TRBJ1-6 and V is TRBV28; D is uncertain. V lost 10 bases, J lost 0 bases, and 10 bases lay in between. CDR1 MDHEN and CDR2 SYDVKM come from the germline V gene. The CDR3 has 14 residues. As DNA, the CDR3 is TGTGCCACACACCTCAGCTCCTATAATTCACCCCTCCACTTT. It encodes CATHLSSYNSPLHF.

V usage is TRBV28 and J usage is TRBJ2-1; D perhaps matches TRBD1 (6 bases). This CDR3 is built from 13 residues. V lost 6 bases and J lost 8, with 14 bases in between. Looked up from germline, CDR1 is MDHEN and CDR2 is SYDVKM. CDR3 region: CASRQQGIYEQFF. DNA of the CDR3: TGTGCCAGCAGGCAACAGGGAATATATGAGCAGTTCTTC.

The chain employs TRBV19 and TRBJ1-2; 9 positions match TRBD1. Germline V gene data show CDR1 as LNHDA and CDR2 as SQIVND (reference sequence). The CDR3 spans 15 residues. Losses at the gene ends were 4 bases for V and 4 bases for J; bases not matched to a gene: 7. In DNA form, the CDR3 reads TGTGCCAGTAGTACCCGGACAGGGGCGGGCTATGGCTACACCTTC. Its protein is CASSTRTGAGYGYTF.

The V and J genes are TRBV7-3 and TRBJ2-3; 12 nucleotides line up with TRBD2. The ends lost 1 base at V and 4 bases at J; junction bases unmatched: 9. The CDR3 is made up of 18 amino acids. CDR1 SGHTA and CDR2 FQGTGA come from the germline V gene. DNA of the CDR3: TGTGCCAGCAGCTTAAAGGGGACTAGCGGGCGCGGTGCAGATACGCAGTATTTT. Protein sequence: CASSLKGTSGRGADTQYF.

In its sample, this clone was seen a few times. The chain combines TRBV6-5 with TRBJ2-6, with D unclear. V was cut by 10 bases and J by 0 bases, with 13 bases left in between. This CDR3 contains 15 residues. Germline lookup yields CDR1 MNHEY and CDR2 SVGAGI. In DNA, the CDR3 is TGTGCCATCCGAAGGAGCCTCTCTGGGGCCAACGTCCTGACTTTC. Protein product: CAIRRSLSGANVLTF.

This rearrangement joins TRBV30 to TRBJ1-4, with 9 bases identical to TRBD1. Losses at the gene ends were 0 bases for V and 7 bases for J; bases not matched to a gene: 6. From germline, CDR1 is GTSNPN and CDR2 SVGIG (reference sequence). The CDR3 spans 15 residues. CDR3 DNA sequence: TGTGCCTGGAGTGTACGACAGGGGGGGGGTGAAAAACTGTTTTTT. Protein sequence: CAWSVRQGGGEKLFF.

The DNA of the CDR3 is TGCGCCAGCAGCCAAGCCGGGACAGAAGTCTACTATGGCTACACCTTC. Protein product: CASSQAGTEVYYGYTF. This chain links TRBV4-1 with TRBJ1-2; 7 bases are a match to TRBD1. Germline V gives CDR1 MGHRA, CDR2 YSYEKL. V lost 1 base to trimming and J lost 3 bases; unmatched junction nucleotides: 8. The length of the CDR3 is 16 residues.

This chain joins TRBV28 and TRBJ2-6; 8 bases are a match to TRBD1. Per the germline V gene, CDR1 is MDHEN and CDR2 is SYDVKM. Germline trimming cut 3 bases from V and 9 bases from J; bases unmatched to any gene: 7. The CDR3 loop spans 15 amino acids. The chain's CDR3 is CASSFSDRDVNVLTF. The CDR3 DNA reads TGTGCCAGCAGTTTCTCGGACAGGGACGTCAACGTCCTGACTTTC.

V gene TRBV30 combines with J gene TRBJ2-3; possible D gene TRBD2, 5 bases. The V gene lost 4 bases and the J gene lost 6 bases, with 17 bases spanning the gap. Germline CDR1 is GTSNPN and CDR2 is SVGIG (reference sequence). The CDR3 is 14 amino acids. The CDR3 DNA reads as TGTGCCTGGACCTCCGGGATCCCAGGTGATACGCAGTATTTT. Translating gives CAWTSGIPGDTQYF.

The chain combines TRBV3-1 (or the pseudogene TRBV3-2) with TRBJ1-4; 7 bases map to TRBD1. The V segment lost 1 base and the J segment 8 bases; nucleotides outside the gene matches: 10. Germline assignment: CDR1 LGHDT and CDR2 YNNKEL (reference sequence). This CDR3 is 16 amino acids long. The chain's CDR3 is CASSQARAGGLEKLFF. As DNA, the CDR3 is TGTGCCAGCAGCCAAGCTAGGGCAGGGGGTCTAGAAAAACTGTTTTTT.

The J gene is TRBJ2-7, the V gene TRBV18; the D is unclear. This CDR3 region has 13 residues. Per germline, CDR1 KGHSH and CDR2 LQKENI. The V end lost 3 bases, the J end lost 2 bases, and 8 bases lay between the germline ends. The CDR3 is CASSPAPTYEQYF. The CDR3 bases are TGTGCCAGCTCACCGGCACCGACCTACGAGCAGTACTTC.

The rearrangement uses TRBV7-9 and TRBJ1-4; 10 bases fit TRBD1. Germline V lookup: CDR1 SEHNR, CDR2 FQNEAQ (reference sequence). The junction had 7 bases not matched to a gene; V was cut back by 4 bases and J by 8 bases. This CDR3 comprises 15 residues. Written as DNA, the CDR3 is TGTGCCAGCAGCTCCGACAGGGGGCTGAAGGAAAAACTGTTTTTT. Translating gives CASSSDRGLKEKLFF.

The J gene is TRBJ1-3, the V gene TRBV7-2, with 8 bases that match TRBD1. The ends lost 5 bases at V and 3 bases at J; junction bases unmatched: 3. The CDR3 extends over 14 amino acids. Germline CDR1 reads SGHTA; CDR2 reads FQGNSA. The DNA of the CDR3 is TGTGCCAGCAGCCCCGACAGGGGTGGAAACACCATATATTTT. Its protein product is CASSPDRGGNTIYF. The complete variable domain, with remaining parts taken from reference TRBV7-2 and TRBJ1-3, reads GAGVSQSPSNKVTEKGKDVELRCDPISGHTALYWYRQSLGQGLEFLIYFQGNSAPDKSGLPSDRFSAERTGGSVSTLTIQRTQQEDSAVYLCASSPDRGGNTIYFGEGSWLTVV.

The chain uses TRBV5-1 and TRBJ1-4, with 10 bases lining up with TRBD1. The CDR3 is 15 residues long. Trimming took 0 bases from V and 6 from J; bases not matched to a gene: 2. Germline V gene data show CDR1 as SGHRS and CDR2 as YFSETQ. CDR3 nucleotide sequence: TGCGCCAGCAGCTTGGGACAGGGGGCTGATGAAAAACTGTTTTTT. Protein product: CASSLGQGADEKLFF.

The J gene is TRBJ1-3, the V gene TRBV30; maybe TRBD1 (5 bases). The V end lost 0 bases, the J end lost 6 bases, and 9 bases lay between the germline ends. Germline CDR1 reads GTSNPN; CDR2 reads SVGIG (reference sequence). CDR3 size: 13 residues. This chain's CDR3 is CAWSVGGENTIYF. The CDR3 DNA is TGTGCCTGGAGTGTCGGGGGAGAAAACACCATATATTTT.

The chain carries TRBV15 and TRBJ1-1; unclear D gene. This CDR3 comprises 14 residues. V lost 1 base and J lost 1, with 7 bases in between. Germline CDR1 is LNHNV and CDR2 is YYDKDF (reference sequence). The CDR3 reads CATSRVVENTEAFF. CDR3 nucleotides: TGTGCCACCAGCAGAGTAGTTGAGAACACTGAAGCTTTCTTT.

DNA for the CDR3: TGTGCCAGCAGCTTAACATGGGGAGAGGAGACCCAGTACTTC. It yields the protein CASSLTWGEETQYF. The rearrangement joins TRBV7-9 to TRBJ2-5, with D perhaps matching TRBD2 (5 bases). V lost 2 bases and J 5 bases, leaving 12 bases between the germline ends. From germline, CDR1 is SEHNR and CDR2 FQNEAQ (reference sequence). The CDR3 is 14 residues long.

The V and J genes are TRBV28 and TRBJ1-1; 9 positions agree with TRBD1. This CDR3 region has 14 residues. Germline loops: CDR1 MDHEN, CDR2 SYDVKM. Trimming removed 6 bases from V and 10 bases from J; junction bases left unmatched: 12. The CDR3 sequence is CASSHLPGQGSAFF. DNA of the CDR3: TGTGCCAGCAGCCATTTACCGGGACAGGGTTCAGCTTTCTTT.

Details on this clone: The junction shows a germline mismatch at one end, possibly a read error. This chain uses TRBV7-7 with TRBJ2-3; D gene unclear. CDR3 size: 13 residues. Germline V gene lookup returns CDR1 SSHAT and CDR2 FNYEAQ (reference sequence). CDR3 DNA sequence: TGTGCTAGCAGCTCACAGATCACAGATACGCAGTATTTT. Protein: CASSSQITDTQYF.

This chain joins TRBV7-2 and TRBJ2-3; 11 bases agree with TRBD2. V was pared by 1 base and J by 0 bases, with 3 bases of the junction left unmatched. This CDR3 region has 17 residues. Germline V gene data show CDR1 as SGHTA and CDR2 as FQGNSA. In DNA form, the CDR3 reads TGTGCCAGCAGCTTAGTAGGGACTAGCGGTAGCACAGATACGCAGTATTTT. Its translation: CASSLVGTSGSTDTQYF.

V gene TRBV9 combines with J gene TRBJ2-5; no definite D call. This CDR3 is 13 amino acids long. V was trimmed by 10 bases and J by 5 bases, leaving 18 bases between them. The germline V gene encodes CDR1 SGDLS and CDR2 YYNGEE. The CDR3 DNA is TGTGCCGCTAACTCACGCCCCAAGGAGACCCAGTACTTC. Protein product: CAANSRPKETQYF. Complete variable domain (other parts from reference TRBV9 and TRBJ2-5): DSGVTQTPKHLITATGQRVTLRCSPRSGDLSVYWYQQSLDQGLQFLIQYYNGEERAKGNILERFSAQQFPDLHSELNLSSLELGDSALYFCAANSRPKETQYFGPGTRLLVL.

The V gene is TRBV14, the J gene TRBJ2-3; D is unclear. Trimming left V 1 base short and J 0 bases short, with 17 bases between. Germline-derived CDR1 and CDR2 are SGHDN and FVKESK. The length of the CDR3 is 18 residues. DNA of the CDR3: TGTGCCAGCAGCCAAGGACTGAATATACTCCTTAGCACAGATACGCAGTATTTT. Encoded protein: CASSQGLNILLSTDTQYF.